This T cell receptor beta chain was retrieved from a study of shared clonotypes between healthy human individuals. The germline V gene encodes CDR1 SGHVS and CDR2 FNYEAQ. CDR3 length: 13 residues. In the original analysis: There were no quality scores in the junction-only immunoSEQ sequences, so filtering differed. Libraries were prepared by immunoSEQ multiplex PCR; TCRdb keeps only in-frame clonotypes and omits some of them. D and trimming were read from the DNA, whereas the V and J calls and clone size are those reported in that table. The table shows 450,000 to 550,000 clones, with around 79% occurring only once. Details on this clone: Its antigen is undetermined.

The study's findings and limits: Only blood was sampled, and tissue TCR repertoires likely differ from blood ones.

Source material: PBMCs. This clonotype was sampled from a woman aged 40-49 years in good health. Some clones in this sample may be carry-over from other donors' samples. The V call is TRBV7-6, the J call TRBJ2-5, with 7 nucleotides matching TRBD2. The DNA end favors TRBJ2-7, so the J call may be wrong. CDR3 coding DNA: TGTGCCAGCAGCCCCGGACTAGACGGCGAGCAGTACTTC. Translation gives CASSPGLDGEQYF.